What follows are 32 T cell receptor beta chains derived from one specimen sequenced in a study of T-cell memory formation after mild COVID-19. TCRdb analysed the 5' RACE reads with MiXCR anew, one entry per CDR3 protein. The sample lists a few hundred thousand distinct CDR3 sequences; approximately 15% were seen once. Sequencing was carried out using PBMCs or a T cell subset sorted from them (not recorded which). The origin of the receptors is a man between 18 and 29 years old who had mild COVID-19 (a few samples of this study predate the infection). Cell type and time point are not known.

Many counts were recorded for this clonotype. The rearrangement joins TRBV27 to TRBJ2-3, with D unclear. Germline lookup yields CDR1 MNHEY and CDR2 SMNVEV (reference sequence). V was trimmed by 6 bases and J by 3 bases, leaving 4 bases between them. The CDR3 is 11 residues long. Written as DNA, the CDR3 is TGTGCCAGCAGCAATACAGATACGCAGTATTTT. Protein sequence: CASSNTDTQYF.

The chain combines TRBV6-2 or TRBV6-3 with TRBJ2-3, with 11 bases lining up with TRBD2. The CDR3 sequence is 15 residues long. V gave up 4 bases and J gave up 5 bases; unmatched junction bases: 5. The V gene's germline CDR1 is MNHEY and CDR2 SVGEGT. The CDR3 DNA is TGTGCCAGCAGTTCGGGACTAGCGGTCGGAGATACGCAGTATTTT. Its protein product is CASSSGLAVGDTQYF.

This clonotype occurred a few times. The chain has TRBV7-9 and TRBJ2-4, with D perhaps matching TRBD1 or TRBD2 (5 bases each). V was cut by 4 bases and J by 8 bases, with 15 bases left in between. The CDR3 totals 14 residues. Germline V gene data show CDR1 as SEHNR and CDR2 as FQNEAQ (reference sequence). The CDR3 nucleotides are TGTGCCAGCAGCTCACGGGGCAATGGGGACATTCAGTACTTC. Translated: CASSSRGNGDIQYF.

This clonotype has more than one count but fewer than ten. V and J are TRBV7-2 and TRBJ2-6; D is uncertain. The germline CDR1 and CDR2 sequences are SGHTA and FQGNSA. CDR3 length: 18 amino acids. The V and J ends lost 0 bases and 0 bases respectively, with 12 bases between them. DNA for the CDR3: TGTGCCAGCAGCTTAGCCTCAGGCACCCTCTCTGGGGCCAACGTCCTGACTTTC. The encoded protein is CASSLASGTLSGANVLTF.

This chain joins TRBV5-6 and TRBJ1-2, with D unresolved. The CDR3 spans 15 residues. Germline CDR1 reads SGHDT; CDR2 reads YYEEEE. Trimming pared 3 bases from V and 0 bases from J, leaving 12 bases between. The CDR3 protein is CASSYNPIANYGYTF. Here the CDR3 DNA reads TGTGCCAGCAGCTACAACCCTATAGCTAACTATGGCTACACCTTC. Together with reference TRBV5-6 and TRBJ1-2, the CDR3 gives the full variable domain: DAGVTQSPTHLIKTRGQQVTLRCSPKSGHDTVSWYQQALGQGPQFIFQYYEEEERQRGNFPDRFSGHQFPNYSSELNVNALLLGDSALYLCASSYNPIANYGYTFGSGTRLTVV.

This clonotype was detected ten times or more. The chain couples TRBV7-8 to TRBJ2-7; 8 bases are shared with TRBD1. This CDR3 has 13 amino acids. Germline V gives CDR1 SGHVS, CDR2 FQNEAQ. V dropped 5 bases and J dropped 4; count of bases not matched to a gene: 4. CDR3 bases: TGTGCCAGCAGCCTGGACAGGGTTTACGAGCAGTACGTC. Protein product: CASSLDRVYEQYV.

This rearrangement joins TRBV27 to TRBJ2-7, with D tentatively TRBD1 (7 bases). CDR3 size: 14 residues. Germline V gene lookup returns CDR1 MNHEY and CDR2 SMNVEV (reference sequence). The V end was cut by 5 bases, the J end by 7 bases, with 18 bases between. This CDR3 reads CASSGGTARWEQYV. In DNA, the CDR3 is TGTGCCAGCAGTGGGGGGACAGCCCGCTGGGAGCAGTACGTC.

In its sample, this clonotype was seen once. This chain connects TRBV5-5 to TRBJ1-2; unclear D gene. This CDR3 is built from 14 residues. The V gene lost 0 bases and the J gene lost 3 bases, with 9 bases spanning the gap. Germline lookup yields CDR1 SGHKS and CDR2 YYEKEE (reference sequence). This chain's CDR3 is CASSLGHPDYGYTF. CDR3 coding DNA: TGTGCCAGCAGCTTGGGGCATCCGGACTATGGCTACACCTTC.

This clonotype was detected only a few times. The chain recombines TRBV27 with TRBJ1-1; D is unresolved. Between the trimmed V and J ends, which lost 6 bases and 7 bases, there was a span of 9 bases. The CDR3 covers 11 residues. The germline V gene has CDR1 MNHEY and CDR2 SMNVEV (reference sequence). The DNA of the CDR3 is TGTGCCAGCAGCCCCTTGGGTGAAGCTTTCTTT. This sequence encodes CASSPLGEAFF.

The genes are TRBV6-5 and TRBJ1-2, with D unclear. V lost 11 bases, J lost 4 bases, and 17 bases lay in between. CDR3 length equals 13 residues. The V gene's germline CDR1 is MNHEY and CDR2 SVGAGI. This CDR3 is CAARVEAGYGYTF. DNA of the CDR3: TGTGCCGCGCGGGTAGAAGCCGGCTATGGCTACACCTTC.

The table lists this clonotype with many counts. The V gene is TRBV14, the J gene TRBJ2-7; D possibly uses TRBD1 or TRBD2 (6 bases each). CDR1 SGHDN and CDR2 FVKESK come from the germline V gene. CDR3 length equals 17 residues. V was cut by 3 bases and J by 0 bases, with 18 bases left in between. The CDR3 reads CASSHRREDSGSYEQYV. The CDR3 DNA reads TGTGCCAGCAGCCACCGGAGGGAGGACAGCGGCTCCTACGAGCAGTACGTC.

Ten or more counts support this clonotype. This chain uses TRBV11-2 with TRBJ1-2, with a tentative D call TRBD1 (5 bases). CDR3 size: 12 residues. Germline CDR1 is SGHAT and CDR2 is FQNNGV. With 5 bases removed from V and 7 bases from J, the gap between germline ends came to 11 bases. For the CDR3, the DNA is TGTGCCAGCAGCGCCGGGACGTTTGGCTACACCTTC. It specifies CASSAGTFGYTF.

This clonotype was counted a few times. The rearrangement joins TRBV5-1 to TRBJ1-3; TRBD1 is a possible D gene (6 bases). V was cut by 4 bases and J by 4 bases, with 15 bases left in between. The length of the CDR3 is 15 residues. Germline V gene data show CDR1 as SGHRS and CDR2 as YFSETQ. DNA for the CDR3: TGCGCCAGCAGCCCCGACCCAGGGGTCGGAAACACCATATATTTT. Amino acid sequence: CASSPDPGVGNTIYF.

This clonotype occurred a few times. The chain links TRBV6-6 to TRBJ2-3, with D unclear. The V end lost 4 bases, the J end lost 1 base, and 12 bases lay between the germline ends. The germline gives CDR1 MNHNY, CDR2 SVGAGI (reference sequence). This CDR3 region has 15 residues. The CDR3 reads CASSSQNTGTDTQYF. The CDR3 bases are TGTGCCAGCAGTTCGCAAAACACTGGCACAGATACGCAGTATTTT.

V is TRBV20-1 and J is TRBJ2-6; D may be TRBD1 (5 bases). The CDR3 has 15 amino acids. Trimming removed 4 bases at V and 4 bases at J, with 14 bases between. CDR1 is DFQATT and CDR2 is SNEGSKA in the germline V gene (reference sequence). This CDR3 is CSATQGYAGANVLTF. The CDR3 bases are TGCAGTGCTACTCAGGGATATGCCGGGGCCAACGTCCTGACTTTC.

The chain couples TRBV24-1 to TRBJ2-1; TRBD1 agrees at 7 bases. Per germline, CDR1 KGHDR and CDR2 SFDVKD. Unmatched junction bases numbered 10, after V lost 5 bases and J lost 7 bases. This CDR3 comprises 15 residues. The CDR3 protein is CATSGPTGLGNEQFF. CDR3 sequence (DNA): TGTGCCACCAGTGGTCCGACAGGGTTGGGGAATGAGCAGTTCTTC.

The rearrangement links TRBV6-2 or TRBV6-3 to TRBJ2-3, with D possibly being TRBD2 (5 bases). This CDR3 contains 15 residues. The germline gives CDR1 MNHEY, CDR2 SVGEGT. The V and J ends lost 6 bases and 9 bases respectively, with 22 bases between them. CDR3 in amino acids: CASSARTRGPHTQYF. The CDR3 DNA sequence: TGTGCCAGCAGCGCGAGGACTCGCGGGCCCCACACGCAGTATTTT.

This clonotype was recorded a few times. The rearrangement joins TRBV12-3 or TRBV12-4 to TRBJ2-3, with D perhaps matching TRBD2 (5 bases). Trimming took off 4 bases at V and 1 base at J, with 6 bases between the two ends. The CDR3 covers 13 residues. CDR3 sequence reads: CASSYGGTDTQYF. DNA of the CDR3: TGTGCCAGCAGTTACGGGGGCACAGATACGCAGTATTTT.

This clonotype was observed a handful of times. The V call is TRBV7-6, the J call TRBJ2-7, with 7 bases matching TRBD1. This CDR3 is 14 amino acids long. Per the germline V gene, CDR1 is SGHVS and CDR2 is FNYEAQ. V shed 5 bases, J shed 4 bases, and the junction held 8 bases outside the gene matches. The CDR3 region is CASSPRTGVYEQYF. The CDR3 DNA reads TGTGCCAGCAGCCCTAGGACAGGAGTATACGAGCAGTACTTC.

The chain uses TRBV5-1 and TRBJ2-1, with 8 bases aligning to TRBD2. The CDR3 is 15 amino acids. The V and J ends lost 0 bases and 3 bases, in that order; junction bases with no gene match: 2. CDR1 is SGHRS and CDR2 is YFSETQ in the germline V gene. CDR3 in amino acids: CASSLGAGGYNEQFF. The CDR3 DNA reads TGCGCCAGCAGCTTGGGCGCGGGGGGCTACAATGAGCAGTTCTTC.

There are a few counts of this clonotype. The CDR3 reads CASSLLTVYEQYF. CDR3 bases: TGTGCCAGCAGCTTACTCACAGTCTACGAGCAGTACTTC. The V call is TRBV7-9, the J call TRBJ2-7; no firm D call. From germline, CDR1 is SEHNR and CDR2 FQNEAQ (reference sequence). Trimming cost V 2 bases and J 3 bases, with 8 bases left between them. The CDR3 spans 13 residues.

This clonotype turned up a few times. The genes are TRBV9 and TRBJ2-1, with D possibly TRBD1 on 5 matching bases. The V end was cut by 3 bases, the J end by 10 bases, with 8 bases between. The CDR3 runs 11 residues. Germline V gene sequence: CDR1 SGDLS, CDR2 YYNGEE. CDR3 nucleotides: TGTGCCAGCAGCGATCGACAGGAGCAGTTCTTC. Amino acid sequence: CASSDRQEQFF.

This clonotype was counted only a few times. Likely a read error: the CDR3 ends without its conserved phenylalanine or tryptophan. The DNA is left out, because the CDR3 cannot be placed on it with certainty; the CDR3 is given as TCRdb lists it. This rearrangement joins TRBV4-1 to TRBJ1-6; the DNA was not used to check the table's D call, TRBD1. Germline assignment: CDR1 MGHRA and CDR2 YSYEKL. The CDR3 totals 10 residues, both ends included. CDR3 residues: CASSQDRETV.

This sequence joins TRBV5-5 and TRBJ2-6; D may be TRBD1 (6 bases). The CDR3 is 17 amino acids. Germline-derived CDR1 and CDR2 are SGHKS and YYEKEE (reference sequence). Trimming shortened V by 0 bases and J by 0 bases, and 10 bases separated the two germline ends. The CDR3 here is CASSLAGAHSGANVLTF. CDR3 DNA: TGTGCCAGCAGCTTGGCAGGGGCCCACTCTGGGGCCAACGTCCTGACTTTC.

This clonotype was recorded only once. J is TRBJ1-1 and V is TRBV28; D is undetermined. The CDR3 contains 12 residues. V dropped 6 bases and J dropped 1 base, with 6 bases sitting between them. The germline V gene encodes CDR1 MDHEN and CDR2 SYDVKM. The CDR3 DNA is TGTGCCAGCAGGTTCGGGAACACTGAAGCTTTCTTT. Amino acids: CASRFGNTEAFF.

The V call is TRBV10-3, the J call TRBJ1-2, with TRBD1 matching over 7 bases. The germline CDR1 and CDR2 sequences are ENHRY and SYGVKD. The CDR3 has 15 amino acids. The J segment lost 4 bases and the V segment lost 3 bases, leaving 8 bases of the junction unmatched. This CDR3 reads CAISDLTGSIYGYTF. Here the CDR3 DNA reads TGTGCCATCAGTGATTTGACAGGGAGTATCTATGGCTACACCTTC.

This clonotype occurred a few times. The V gene is TRBV12-3 or TRBV12-4, the J gene TRBJ2-2; 11 nucleotides agree with TRBD2. V shed 1 base, J shed 7 bases, and the junction held 8 bases outside the gene matches. This CDR3 spans 17 amino acids. The CDR3 DNA is TGTGCCAGCAGTTTAGGCCCTAGCGGGGGGTATGACGGGGAGCTGTTTTTT. As protein: CASSLGPSGGYDGELFF.

This clonotype was seen a few times. The V and J genes are TRBV28 and TRBJ1-5; possibly TRBD1 for D (6 bases). The germline V gene encodes CDR1 MDHEN and CDR2 SYDVKM. Deletions cut 2 bases from V and 6 bases from J, with 14 bases between. The CDR3 extends over 15 amino acids. This CDR3 reads CASSLHAGAPQPQHF. The CDR3 DNA reads as TGTGCCAGCAGTTTACATGCAGGGGCCCCTCAGCCCCAGCATTTT.

This clonotype turned up a few times. The chain is built from TRBV7-8 and TRBJ1-6, with D perhaps matching TRBD1 (5 bases). CDR1 is SGHVS and CDR2 is FQNEAQ in the germline V gene. This CDR3 spans 13 amino acids. The V end was cut by 5 bases, the J end by 7 bases, with 9 bases between. DNA for the CDR3: TGTGCCAGCAGCGGAGACAGAAATTCACCCCTCCACTTT. Translated, it gives CASSGDRNSPLHF.

This clonotype was counted only a few times. The V gene is TRBV11-2, the J gene TRBJ2-7; the match to TRBD1 covers 9 bases. There are 13 residues in the CDR3. Germline V gene sequence: CDR1 SGHAT, CDR2 FQNNGV. V was pared by 4 bases and J by 6 bases, with 4 bases of the junction left unmatched. The CDR3 sequence is CASSSGTGREQYF. CDR3 in DNA: TGTGCCAGCAGCTCCGGGACAGGGCGCGAGCAGTACTTC.

V is TRBV2 and J is TRBJ2-1; possibly TRBD2 for D (7 bases). V lost 8 bases to trimming and J lost 4 bases, with 21 bases between them. This CDR3 is 16 amino acids long. Germline lookup yields CDR1 SNHLY and CDR2 FYNNEI. DNA of the CDR3: TGTGCCAGCTCCCAAGGGGTTAGGGGGGGGTACAATGAGCAGTTCTTC. The encoded protein is CASSQGVRGGYNEQFF. Complete variable domain (other parts from reference TRBV2 and TRBJ2-1): EPEVTQTPSHQVTQMGQEVILRCVPISNHLYFYWYRQILGQKVEFLVSFYNNEISEKSEIFDDQFSVERPDGSNFTLKIRSTKLEDSAMYFCASSQGVRGGYNEQFFGPGTRLTVL.

J is TRBJ2-7 and V is TRBV5-1, with 9 bases lining up with TRBD1. This CDR3 has 14 residues. V gave up 0 bases and J gave up 4 bases; unmatched junction bases: 2. From germline, CDR1 is SGHRS and CDR2 YFSETQ. For the CDR3, the DNA is TGCGCCAGCAGCTTGGACGGGACAGGGTACGAGCAGTACTTC. It is translated as CASSLDGTGYEQYF.